This T cell receptor beta chain was observed in a study of blood T cell repertoires in COVID-19. Looking at the study overall: Sources were T cells, B-cell-depleted T cells, or PBMCs; the material itself was cDNA or gDNA.

V dropped 1 base and J dropped 5 bases, with 15 bases sitting between them. CDR1 is SGHNT and CDR2 is YENEEA in the germline V gene. The CDR3 loop spans 15 amino acids. Original methodology: Using reference gene primer amplification, nucleated cell counts were estimated. Data came from immunoSEQ multiplex PCR; TCRdb stores just in-frame clones and leaves some out. From that table come the V and J calls and clone size; the DNA was used to work out D and trimming. The sample carries 400,000 or so clones, about 90% recorded once. Patients at the Seattle site were enrolled during active infection and followed longitudinally.

The specimen sequenced was peripheral blood. The receptor's source is a man between 18 and 29 years old with COVID-19, enrolled during active disease. The chain couples TRBV11-3 to TRBJ2-7; D might be TRBD1 (6 bases). CDR3 in amino acids: CASSLGLAAGDEQYF. CDR3 sequence (DNA): TGTGCCAGCAGCTTAGGGTTGGCGGCAGGGGACGAGCAGTACTTC.